The 25 T cell receptor beta chains below all came from one sample that was sequenced in a study of PD-1 blockade in classical Hodgkin lymphoma. Clones were sequenced by immunoSEQ multiplex PCR, and TCRdb holds only the in-frame ones, with some missing. The sample comprises some 16,000 clones, about 83% of which are singletons, and approximately 13% rests with the top ten. The time point was: cycle 4 day 1 (C4D1), after about 6 weeks of nivolumab. Every single patient, without exception, relapsed after autologous stem cell transplantation, and brentuximab vedotin exposure varied. Sequenced material: peripheral blood mononuclear cells (PBMCs), taken before the fourth cycle of nivolumab. The receptor source for this set is a human donor with classical Hodgkin lymphoma.

The chain has TRBV7-9 and TRBJ2-1, with TRBD2 matching 8 bases. Per the germline V gene, CDR1 is SEHNR and CDR2 is FQNEAQ (reference sequence). The CDR3 runs 15 residues. V gave up 5 bases and J gave up 4 bases; unmatched junction bases: 7. CDR3 sequence reads: CASSLGGARYNEQFF. The CDR3 region has the DNA TGTGCCAGCAGCCTCGGGGGGGCCCGGTACAATGAGCAGTTCTTC. The variable domain in full, with the rest retrieved from reference TRBV7-9 and TRBJ2-1, is DTGVSQNPRHKITKRGQNVTFRCDPISEHNRLYWYRQTLGQGPEFLTYFQNEAQLEKSRLLSDRFSAERPKGSFSTLEIQRTEQGDSAMYLCASSLGGARYNEQFFGPGTRLTVL.

The chain uses TRBV5-1 and TRBJ1-2, with 8 bases identical to TRBD1. J gave up 8 bases and V 4 bases, and 7 bases lay outside the gene matches. Germline V gives CDR1 SGHRS, CDR2 YFSETQ. The CDR3 is 13 residues long. The CDR3 spells CASSQQGDQGYTF. CDR3 nucleotide sequence: TGCGCCAGCAGCCAACAGGGGGATCAGGGCTACACCTTC.

The CDR3 DNA reads as TGTGCCAGCAGCTTGGCGGGGTGGACGGCGACCTACGAGCAGTACTTC. Translated: CASSLAGWTATYEQYF. V usage is TRBV5-5 and J usage is TRBJ2-7, with D possibly matching TRBD2 (5 bases). The CDR3 runs to 16 residues. Germline assignment: CDR1 SGHKS and CDR2 YYEKEE (reference sequence). With 0 bases removed from V and 2 bases from J, the gap between germline ends came to 15 bases.

The chain has TRBV4-2 and TRBJ1-6; possible D gene TRBD1, 6 bases. The V end was cut by 0 bases, the J end by 9 bases, with 15 bases between. CDR3 length equals 16 residues. Germline V CDR1 and CDR2: LGHNA, YNFKEQ. The CDR3 region is CASSQDGAGEGSPLHF. DNA of the CDR3: TGTGCCAGCAGCCAAGACGGGGCAGGGGAAGGTTCACCCCTCCACTTT.

V gene TRBV9 combines with J gene TRBJ1-6; D is undetermined. This CDR3 comprises 14 residues. Trimming shortened V by 0 bases and J by 9 bases, and 10 bases separated the two germline ends. The V gene's germline CDR1 is SGDLS and CDR2 YYNGEE. The CDR3 coding sequence is TGTGCCAGCAGCGTAGGGGTGGAGAGTTCACCCCTCCACTTT. It translates to CASSVGVESSPLHF.

DNA for the CDR3: TGTGCCAGCAGTCGAACCTATAGCAATCAGCCCCAGCATTTT. This gives the protein CASSRTYSNQPQHF. The rearrangement uses TRBV6-5 and TRBJ1-5; D is unclear. V gave up 5 bases and J gave up 0 bases, with 8 bases separating them. The CDR3 is 14 amino acids. Germline-derived CDR1 and CDR2 are MNHEY and SVGAGI.

This chain links TRBV7-8 with TRBJ1-1; perhaps TRBD1 as D (5 bases). The CDR3 covers 14 residues. Looked up from germline, CDR1 is SGHVS and CDR2 is FQNEAQ. The V and J ends lost 0 bases and 4 bases respectively, with 9 bases between them. CDR3 region: CASSLADKSTEAFF. The CDR3 nucleotides are TGTGCCAGCAGCTTAGCGGACAAGAGCACTGAAGCTTTCTTT.

In regard to this clone: At one end the junction does not follow the germline gene, possibly because of a read error. The chain employs TRBV5-1 and TRBJ2-7, with D perhaps matching TRBD2 (6 bases). CDR1 and CDR2 (germline): SGHRS, YFSETQ. CDR3 size: 13 residues. The CDR3 is CASSLAGDYGQYF. The CDR3, as DNA: TGCGCCAGCAGCTTGGCGGGGGATTACGGGCAGTACTTC.

The chain uses TRBV9 and TRBJ2-1; 9 bases match TRBD1. Germline V gene data show CDR1 as SGDLS and CDR2 as YYNGEE. The CDR3 has 16 residues. J gave up 7 bases and V 0 bases, and 8 bases lay outside the gene matches. CDR3 nucleotides: TGTGCCAGCAGCGTAGCCCCCGGGACAGGGACGAATGAGCAGTTCTTC. Residues: CASSVAPGTGTNEQFF.

This clone has only a few counts. The chain recombines TRBV5-1 with TRBJ2-5; unclear D gene. This CDR3 contains 17 residues. V was trimmed by 2 bases and J by 2 bases, leaving 19 bases between them. The germline gives CDR1 SGHRS, CDR2 YFSETQ. CDR3 bases: TGCGCCAGCAGCTTTAACGCTCTAGGTCGCACTCAAGAGACCCAGTACTTC. Its translation is CASSFNALGRTQETQYF.

The CDR3 here is CASSFSGGTNNEQFF. The CDR3, as DNA: TGTGCCAGCAGCTTCAGCGGGGGGACTAACAATGAGCAGTTCTTC. The chain couples TRBV14 to TRBJ2-1; TRBD2 matches at 9 bases. The CDR3 is 15 residues long. CDR1 SGHDN and CDR2 FVKESK come from the germline V gene. Trimming cost V 5 bases and J 5 bases; bases outside gene matches: 7.

The V call is TRBV7-8, the J call TRBJ2-3; 9 nucleotides line up with TRBD2. The germline gives CDR1 SGHVS, CDR2 FQNEAQ. V was clipped by 6 bases and J by 3 bases; unmatched bases: 7. CDR3 length: 15 residues. The CDR3 region has the DNA TGTGCCAGCAGTAGAGGACTAGCGAGGACAGATACGCAGTATTTT. It is translated as CASSRGLARTDTQYF. The full variable domain, with the rest looked up from reference TRBV7-8 and TRBJ2-3, is GAGVSQSPRYKVAKRGQDVALRCDPISGHVSLFWYQQALGQGPEFLTYFQNEAQLDKSGLPSDRFFAERPEGSVSTLKIQRTQQEDSAVYLCASSRGLARTDTQYFGPGTRLTVL.

This chain joins TRBV7-2 and TRBJ2-2; 8 nucleotides match TRBD1. Germline CDR1 is SGHTA and CDR2 is FQGNSA. Trimming removed 5 bases from V and 6 bases from J; junction bases left unmatched: 8. The CDR3 extends over 15 amino acids. The chain's CDR3 is CASSASGGNSGELFF. The CDR3 DNA reads as TGTGCCAGCAGCGCATCAGGGGGCAATTCCGGGGAGCTGTTTTTT.

The chain combines TRBV7-9 with TRBJ2-1, with 8 bases matching TRBD1. The germline V gene has CDR1 SEHNR and CDR2 FQNEAQ (reference sequence). J lost 6 bases, V lost 1 base, and 5 bases had no gene match. CDR3 size: 15 residues. CDR3 DNA: TGTGCCAGCAGCTTAGAAGGGACAGGCCGCAATGAGCAGTTCTTC. The encoded protein is CASSLEGTGRNEQFF.

This chain joins TRBV18 and TRBJ1-5; possible D gene TRBD1, 5 bases. Germline V CDR1 and CDR2: KGHSH, LQKENI. This CDR3 contains 13 residues. Between the trimmed V and J ends, which lost 2 bases and 6 bases, there was a span of 8 bases. The CDR3 DNA sequence: TGTGCCAGCTCACCAGGGGCGGTTCAGCCCCAGCATTTT. Translation gives CASSPGAVQPQHF. Variable domain in full (rest from reference TRBV18 and TRBJ1-5): NAGVMQNPRHLVRRRGQEARLRCSPMKGHSHVYWYRQLPEEGLKFMVYLQKENIIDESGMPKERFSAEFPKEGPSILRIQQVVRGDSAAYFCASSPGAVQPQHFGDGTRLSIL.

This chain joins TRBV5-1 and TRBJ1-5; D is ambiguous. Germline CDR1 SGHRS, CDR2 YFSETQ. The CDR3 contains 15 residues. Trimming took 0 bases from V and 7 from J, leaving 14 bases between them. CDR3 in DNA: TGCGCCAGCAGCTTGGACACCTCCGATCGCCAGCCCCAGCATTTT. Translating gives CASSLDTSDRQPQHF.

The chain is built from TRBV19 and TRBJ2-7; D is perhaps TRBD1 (5 bases). CDR3 size: 16 residues. Trimming left V 5 bases short and J 5 bases short, with 22 bases between. Germline values: CDR1 LNHDA, CDR2 SQIVND (reference sequence). The DNA for the CDR3 is TGTGCCAGTAGTCCTCCCGTGGGCTCAGGCAGGGACGAGCAGTACTTC. Translation gives CASSPPVGSGRDEQYF.

In DNA form, the CDR3 reads TGTGCCAGCAGTTTTTTGGGAGCCACCGGGGAGCTGTTTTTT. It encodes CASSFLGATGELFF. The rearrangement uses TRBV27 and TRBJ2-2; D perhaps matches TRBD2 (5 bases). Trimming pared 3 bases from V and 4 bases from J, leaving 9 bases between. The V gene's germline CDR1 is MNHEY and CDR2 SMNVEV (reference sequence). CDR3 length: 14 amino acids.

The chain is built from TRBV7-8 and TRBJ1-1; D gene ambiguous. Trimming stripped 1 base from V and 4 bases from J, with 13 bases between. Germline V gene data show CDR1 as SGHVS and CDR2 as FQNEAQ. This CDR3 has 15 residues. The CDR3 loop is CASSLVAPSATEAFF. The CDR3 nucleotides read TGTGCCAGCAGCTTAGTGGCTCCGAGCGCCACTGAAGCTTTCTTT.

The chain employs TRBV5-1 and TRBJ2-7; D possibly uses TRBD1 or TRBD2 (5 bases each). Trimming pared 7 bases from V and 4 bases from J, leaving 21 bases between. Germline CDR1 and CDR2: SGHRS and YFSETQ. The CDR3 length is 15 residues. The CDR3 is CASSEQAGAVYEQYF. The CDR3 nucleotides are TGCGCCAGCTCTGAACAGGCGGGTGCTGTATACGAGCAGTACTTC.

The chain employs TRBV10-3 and TRBJ2-3, with TRBD2 matching 8 bases. Germline assignment: CDR1 ENHRY and CDR2 SYGVKD. The CDR3 extends over 15 amino acids. V trimming: 10 bases; J trimming: 11 bases; junction bases outside the gene matches: 20. This CDR3 reads CASTPPGLEGRMQYF. CDR3 nucleotides: TGTGCCAGCACCCCCCCGGGACTAGAAGGCCGAATGCAGTATTTT.

This clone was seen a few times. The V call is TRBV6-5, the J call TRBJ2-1; either TRBD1 or TRBD2 may supply D (5 bases each). CDR3 length equals 14 residues. Trimming cost V 6 bases and J 10 bases, with 19 bases left between them. Per germline, CDR1 MNHEY and CDR2 SVGAGI. This CDR3 reads CASRARDPTGEQFF. The DNA of the CDR3 is TGTGCCAGCAGAGCCCGGGACCCAACGGGGGAGCAGTTCTTC.

This chain connects TRBV4-3 to TRBJ1-2; D remains unclear. The CDR3 runs 16 residues. V lost 4 bases to trimming and J lost 3 bases, with 18 bases between them. From germline, CDR1 is LGHNA and CDR2 YSLEER. In nucleotides, the CDR3 is TGCGCCAGCAGCCCCAGTCGACCCGCTTGGGACTATGGCTACACCTTC. This translates into CASSPSRPAWDYGYTF.

The rearrangement uses TRBV7-2 and TRBJ1-1; 8 positions agree with TRBD1. CDR3 size: 14 residues. Germline trimming cut 5 bases from V and 3 bases from J; bases unmatched to any gene: 5. In germline, CDR1 is SGHTA, CDR2 FQGNSA. The CDR3 bases are TGTGCCAGCAGCGCGGGACAGGAGTACACTGAAGCTTTCTTT. It specifies CASSAGQEYTEAFF.

This clone was seen more than once but under ten times. This chain uses TRBV10-1 with TRBJ2-7; D might be TRBD1 (5 bases). V gave up 1 base and J gave up 4 bases, with 8 bases separating them. CDR1 and CDR2 (germline): WNHNN, SYGVQD (reference sequence). The CDR3 spans 13 residues. The CDR3 sequence is CASSEYKGYEQYF. CDR3 DNA: TGCGCCAGCAGTGAGTACAAGGGGTACGAGCAGTACTTC.